Listed below are T cell receptor beta chains from one sample, sequenced in a study of shared clonotypes between healthy human individuals. Assay: immunoSEQ multiplex PCR; the TCRdb copy retains only in-frame clones and omits some. The profile shows roughly 1,800,000 clones, about 94% of them singletons. The sample comprised naive CD8+ T cells sorted from blood. These receptors all come from a man between 18 and 35 years old in good health. CDR3s include the opening cysteine and the closing phenylalanine or tryptophan. Each record gives: V gene, clone size, J gene, D gene, CDR3 DNA, CDR3 protein. D genes are given only for firm matches. Rows may omit the clone size; those that give it use once, few, many or a size class.

>TRBV4-1|.|TRBJ1-2|TRBD1
TGCGCCAGCAGCCAGGGTGACAGGGCTGGCTACACCTTC
CASSQGDRAGYTF
>TRBV7-9|.|TRBJ1-1|TRBD1
TGTGCCAGCAGCGAGGGACAGAATTTTTTAGAAGCTTTCTTT
CASSEGQNFLEAFF
>TRBV13|once|TRBJ2-1|TRBD2
TGTGCCAGCAGCTTAGCCCTAGCGGGTTCCTACAATGAGCAGTTCTTC
CASSLALAGSYNEQFF
>TRBV27|.|TRBJ2-1|.
TGTGCCAGCAGTTTATCGGGGCAGTGGTTCTTC
CASSLSGQWFF
>TRBV10-3|.|TRBJ2-1|TRBD2
TGTGCCATCAGTGATTTGGCGGGGGGGCTGAATGAGCAGTTCTTC
CAISDLAGGLNEQFF
>TRBV29-1|.|TRBJ2-2|.
TGCAGCGTAGCAGGGGGGCCTAACACCGGGGAGCTGTTTTTT
CSVAGGPNTGELFF
>TRBV5-4|.|TRBJ2-1|TRBD1
TGTGCCAGCAGCTTGGCGACAGGGGACAATGAGCAGTTCTTC
CASSLATGDNEQFF
>TRBV19|.|TRBJ1-5|.
TGTGCCAGTAGTATCAGGACCGCTGCCAGGTCCTACTTAGATCAGCCCCAGCATTTT
CASSIRTAARSYLDQPQHF
>TRBV5-4|.|TRBJ2-3|.
TGTGCCAGCAGCGGAGGACACTCTACAGTAGATACGCAGTATTTT
CASSGGHSTVDTQYF
>TRBV4-3|.|TRBJ2-1|.
TGCGCCAGCAGCCAGGGTACGGGAGTTGGAATTGAGCAGTTCTTC
CASSQGTGVGIEQFF
>TRBV12-5|.|TRBJ2-6|.
TGTGCTAGTGGTTTGGCGGGGGCTGGGGCCAACGTCCTGACTTTC
CASGLAGAGANVLTF
>TRBV5-3|.|TRBJ2-3|TRBD2
TGTGCCAGAAGCTTAGTTGAGCGGGAGGTCCCCAGCACAGATACGCAGTATTTT
CARSLVEREVPSTDTQYF
>TRBV10-2|.|TRBJ2-7|TRBD1
TGCGCCAGCAGTGTAGACAGGGGCGACGACGAGCAGTACTTC
CASSVDRGDDEQYF
>TRBV27|.|TRBJ2-5|.
TGTGCCAGCAGTCCCGTCGGGGTTAGCGGCCAAGAGACCCAGTACTTC
CASSPVGVSGQETQYF
>TRBV5-1|.|TRBJ2-2|.
TGCGCCAGCAGCCTCACAGGGACCGGGGAGCTGTTTTTT
CASSLTGTGELFF
>TRBV2|.|TRBJ2-7|TRBD2
TGTGCCAGCAGTGAAAGTGGCCCCGGGACTAGCTCCTACGAGCAGTACTTC
CASSESGPGTSSYEQYF
>TRBV7-9|.|TRBJ1-2|TRBD1
TGTGCCACCCCGGCAGGGGGAGGCTACACCTTC
CATPAGGGYTF
>TRBV4-3|.|TRBJ2-1|.
TGCGCCAGCAGCCAAGAAGTCCAGGGAGAGGGGTACAATGAGCAGTTCTTC
CASSQEVQGEGYNEQFF
>TRBV16|.|TRBJ2-7|TRBD2
TGTGCCAGCAGCCTCACGATGACTAGCGGCGGCTACGAGCAGTACTTC
CASSLTMTSGGYEQYF
>TRBV5-4|few|TRBJ2-7|.
TGTGCCAGCAGCGCGGGACGGTACGAGCAGTACTTC
CASSAGRYEQYF
>TRBV5-1|.|TRBJ1-2|TRBD1
TGCGCCAGCAGCCTGACAGGGGCTGGCTACACCTTC
CASSLTGAGYTF
>TRBV5-6|.|TRBJ1-4|.
TGTGCCAGCAGCCACGCCGACATGTTCGGGTCAACTAATGAAAAACTGTTTTTT
CASSHADMFGSTNEKLFF
>TRBV7-9|.|TRBJ2-1|TRBD1
TGTGCCAGCAGCTACCCCGGGACAGGGGTCAATGAGCAGTTCTTC
CASSYPGTGVNEQFF
>TRBV4-1|.|TRBJ2-2|.
TGCGCCAGCAGCCAAGCCACGAACACCGGGGAGCTGTTTTTT
CASSQATNTGELFF
>TRBV6-5|.|TRBJ2-7|TRBD2
TGTGCCAGCAGAAGACTAGCGGGGATCTCCTACGAGCAGTACTTC
CASRRLAGISYEQYF
>TRBV4-1|.|TRBJ2-1|.
TGCGCCAGCAGCCACGGAGCCGATGAGCAGTTCTTC
CASSHGADEQFF
>TRBV19|.|TRBJ2-7|.
TGTGCCAGTAGTATTCGGCCGGAAACATCGTCCGAGCAGTACTTC
CASSIRPETSSEQYF
>TRBV27|.|TRBJ1-1|.
TGTGCCAGCAGTGACCTACAGATGAACACTGAAGCTTTCTTT
CASSDLQMNTEAFF
>TRBV11-2|few|TRBJ2-1|.
TGTGCCAGCAGCTTAGTCAATGAGCAGTTCTTC
CASSLVNEQFF
>TRBV7-9|.|TRBJ1-1|TRBD1
TGTGCCAGCAGCTTAAAGACAGGGGGCGGAGTGATGAACACTGAAGCTTTCTTT
CASSLKTGGGVMNTEAFF
>TRBV7-9|.|TRBJ2-7|.
TGTGCCAGCAGCTTATCAGAGGGGTTTCCCTACGAGCAGTACTTC
CASSLSEGFPYEQYF
>TRBV9|.|TRBJ2-7|.
TGTGCCAGCAGCGTAGAAGGGGGGTCCGAGCAGTACTTC
CASSVEGGSEQYF
>TRBV5-1|.|TRBJ2-7|TRBD1
TGCGCCAGCAGAGCCGGGACAGGGGCCTCCTACGAGCAGTACTTC
CASRAGTGASYEQYF
>TRBV4-3|.|TRBJ1-6|.
TGCGCCAGCAGCCACTCCGACGGGGGGACGGCGAATTCACCCCTCCACTTT
CASSHSDGGTANSPLHF
>TRBV7-9|.|TRBJ2-3|TRBD2
TGTGCCAGCAGCCCCGCGGGGGGCCCGGCAGATACGCAGTATTTT
CASSPAGGPADTQYF
>TRBV7-9|.|TRBJ2-7|.
TGTGCCAGCAGCTTAGGGTCCCGGGGCGAGCAGTACTTC
CASSLGSRGEQYF
>TRBV6-5|.|TRBJ2-5|.
TGTGCCAGCAGTGGGTCGACTAGGGGTGAGACCCAGTACTTC
CASSGSTRGETQYF
>TRBV6-6|.|TRBJ2-7|.
TGTGCCAGCAGTTCCCAAAAAGAGCCCCTTGGCGAGCAGTACTTC
CASSSQKEPLGEQYF
>TRBV4-3|.|TRBJ1-2|TRBD1
TGCGCCAGCAGCCCGACAGGGCTGATGAACTATGGCTACACCTTC
CASSPTGLMNYGYTF
>TRBV7-8|.|TRBJ1-3|.
TGTGCCAGCAGCTTAGATGTGGTGGAAGCTGGAAACACCATATATTTT
CASSLDVVEAGNTIYF
>TRBV2|few|TRBJ1-5|.
TGTGCCAGCAGTGAAGCCCAGGGTAATCAGCCCCAGCATTTT
CASSEAQGNQPQHF
>TRBV7-9|.|TRBJ2-1|.
TGTGCCAGCAGCTTAGCGGATGGGCGGCACAATGAGCAGTTCTTC
CASSLADGRHNEQFF
>TRBV5-4|.|TRBJ2-7|.
TGTGCCGGAAGCATAGGGGGCTCCTACGAGCAGTACTTC
CAGSIGGSYEQYF
>TRBV6-5|.|TRBJ2-7|.
TGTGCCAGCAGTGACCCGGGACTCAACTTCGAGCAGTACTTC
CASSDPGLNFEQYF
>TRBV5-4|.|TRBJ1-1|.
TGTGCCAGCAGCCCTGGGAACACTGAAGCTTTCTTT
CASSPGNTEAFF
>TRBV7-8|.|TRBJ1-2|.
TGTGCCAGCAGCTTATTCGTGGCAGGGTATGGCTACACCTTC
CASSLFVAGYGYTF
>TRBV4-3|.|TRBJ2-1|.
TGCGCCAGCAGCCAAGAGAGGCAGGGGAGCGACAATGAGCAGTTCTTC
CASSQERQGSDNEQFF
>TRBV6-5|.|TRBJ1-1|.
TGTGCCAGCAGTGTAATGGAGGGCACTGAAGCTTTCTTT
CASSVMEGTEAFF
>TRBV28|.|TRBJ2-3|TRBD2
TGTGCCAGCAGTTTAGTGAGCGGGGTTACAGATACGCAGTATTTT
CASSLVSGVTDTQYF
>TRBV5-6|.|TRBJ2-7|.
TGTGCCAGCAGCTTGGGTCAGGGTCTTTATTACGAGCAGTACTTC
CASSLGQGLYYEQYF
>TRBV7-9|.|TRBJ2-2|TRBD1
TGTGCCAGCAGCCAACTGACAGGGCCAAACACCGGGGAGCTGTTTTTT
CASSQLTGPNTGELFF
>TRBV9|once|TRBJ2-7|TRBD1
TGTGCCAGCAGCGCCGGGACAGAGGACTACGAGCAGTACTTC
CASSAGTEDYEQYF
>TRBV5-8|.|TRBJ2-1|.
TGTGCCAGCAGCTTTCTAGGTTTTCCCAATGAGCAGTTCTTC
CASSFLGFPNEQFF
>TRBV27|.|TRBJ1-5|.
TGTGCCAGCAGTGGCCTTGGGTTTAGCAATCAGCCCCAGCATTTT
CASSGLGFSNQPQHF
>TRBV27|.|TRBJ1-2|.
TGTGCCAGCAGTTTAAAAGGATATGGCTACACCTTC
CASSLKGYGYTF
>TRBV2|.|TRBJ2-2|.
TGTGCCAGCAGTCGTGCAGGGGATGGGGAGCTGTTTTTT
CASSRAGDGELFF
>TRBV13|once|TRBJ1-1|.
TGTGCCAGCAGCTTGGGGACACTAGAAGCTTTCTTT
CASSLGTLEAFF
>TRBV11-2|.|TRBJ1-4|.
TGTGCCAGCAGCTTAGGCCAGGCTGAAAAACTGTTTTTT
CASSLGQAEKLFF
>TRBV5-1|.|TRBJ2-5|.
TGCGCCAGCAGCCAGGAAGGGAACGGTCCGGAGACCCAGTACTTC
CASSQEGNGPETQYF